The 16 T cell receptor beta chains given below trace back to one sample, sequenced in a study of blood T cell repertoires in COVID-19. The assay was immunoSEQ multiplex PCR, and TCRdb's table has in-frame clones only and misses some. The table lists some 70,000 clones, 80% of them singletons. The sample was peripheral blood. The receptors originated from a man aged 45-60 years with COVID-19, enrolled during active disease.

The V call is TRBV9, the J call TRBJ1-2; 8 bases agree with TRBD1. The V and J ends lost 3 bases and 5 bases, in that order; junction bases with no gene match: 9. Per germline, CDR1 SGDLS and CDR2 YYNGEE. The CDR3 is made up of 15 amino acids. The CDR3 DNA reads as TGTGCCAGCAGCGCTGGACAGGGTCCGGGGTATGGCTACACCTTC. It encodes CASSAGQGPGYGYTF.

The rearrangement uses TRBV3-1 (or the pseudogene TRBV3-2) and TRBJ1-6; D is ambiguous. The CDR3 is 14 amino acids. The germline CDR1 and CDR2 sequences are LGHDT and YNNKEL (reference sequence). Trimming shortened V by 3 bases and J by 7 bases, and 10 bases separated the two germline ends. Here the CDR3 reads CASSHGGRNSPLHF. For the CDR3, the DNA is TGTGCCAGCAGCCATGGCGGGAGAAATTCACCCCTCCACTTT.

The rearrangement uses TRBV19 and TRBJ2-7; a weak D match, TRBD2 (5 bases). V shed 4 bases and J shed 2 bases, with 21 bases lying between them. The length of the CDR3 is 17 residues. CDR1 LNHDA and CDR2 SQIVND come from the germline V gene (reference sequence). The CDR3 loop is CASSTYLRSGIPYEQYF. The DNA for the CDR3 is TGTGCCAGTAGTACCTACCTCCGTTCGGGAATCCCCTACGAGCAGTACTTC.

The chain joins TRBV4-2 to TRBJ2-1; TRBD2 is a possible D gene (5 bases). From germline, CDR1 is LGHNA and CDR2 YNFKEQ. The germline V and J ends were trimmed by 3 bases and 0 bases, with 15 bases remaining between them. CDR3 length equals 17 residues. The CDR3 region has the DNA TGTGCCAGCAGCCAGGTATTAGCGAGAAGCTCCTACAATGAGCAGTTCTTC. As protein: CASSQVLARSSYNEQFF.

The chain is built from TRBV11-2 and TRBJ2-5; no reliable D call. Germline CDR1 and CDR2: SGHAT and FQNNGV. This CDR3 has 14 residues. V lost 5 bases to trimming and J lost 5 bases, with 15 bases between them. CDR3 DNA: TGTGCCAGCAGCCCCTCGACCCGCAGGGAGACCCAGTACTTC. Amino acids: CASSPSTRRETQYF.

Points on this clone: The sample has other DNA sequences that encode this CDR3 too. The chain links TRBV7-9 to TRBJ1-6; D gene unclear. The CDR3 consists of 12 residues. Germline CDR1 reads SEHNR; CDR2 reads FQNEAQ (reference sequence). Trimming took 3 bases from V and 7 from J, leaving 4 bases between them. The CDR3 here is CASSLSNSPLHF. The CDR3 nucleotides are TGTGCCAGCAGCTTGTCGAATTCACCCCTCCACTTT.

This clone appeared a few times. The V and J genes are TRBV6-4 and TRBJ2-5, with D maybe TRBD1 (6 bases). V lost 1 base and J lost 1, with 19 bases in between. Germline lookup yields CDR1 MRHNA and CDR2 SNTAGT. The CDR3 length is 18 residues. CDR3 sequence reads: CASSDWAGTRCPQETQYF. CDR3 bases: TGTGCCAGCAGTGACTGGGCCGGGACACGCTGTCCCCAAGAGACCCAGTACTTC.

The chain employs TRBV2 and TRBJ1-1; 8 bases line up with TRBD1. With V trimmed by 3 bases and J by 3 bases, 3 bases remained unmatched. This CDR3 spans 14 amino acids. Germline-derived CDR1 and CDR2 are SNHLY and FYNNEI. The CDR3 sequence is CASSDTGGDTEAFF. The CDR3 bases are TGTGCCAGCAGTGACACAGGGGGAGACACTGAAGCTTTCTTT.

The chain uses TRBV5-1 and TRBJ2-1, with D hard to call. The germline V gene has CDR1 SGHRS and CDR2 YFSETQ. V lost 5 bases and J 8 bases, leaving 17 bases between the germline ends. The CDR3 loop spans 14 amino acids. The CDR3 spells CASRYESQVDEQFF. The CDR3 region has the DNA TGCGCCAGCAGGTATGAGAGTCAAGTCGATGAGCAGTTCTTC.

This clone is deemed medium-sized. This chain joins TRBV15 and TRBJ2-2; the D is unclear. Trimming shortened V by 8 bases and J by 1 base, and 11 bases separated the two germline ends. CDR3 size: 14 residues. Germline CDR1 is LNHNV and CDR2 is YYDKDF (reference sequence). The CDR3 here is CATEDRLNTGELFF. In DNA form, the CDR3 reads TGTGCCACCGAGGATAGACTGAACACCGGGGAGCTGTTTTTT.

A few counts support this clone. The chain has TRBV7-9 and TRBJ2-1; D ambiguous. The length of the CDR3 is 13 residues. The ends were cut back, 6 bases at V and 5 bases at J, with 11 bases in the middle. Germline V gives CDR1 SEHNR, CDR2 FQNEAQ (reference sequence). CDR3 coding DNA: TGTGCCAGCAGAGAATGGGCCGACAATGAGCAGTTCTTC. Amino acids: CASREWADNEQFF.

This clone was observed a single time. The chain recombines TRBV2 with TRBJ2-1, with TRBD1 identical over 10 bases. The CDR3 is 13 amino acids. Germline lookup yields CDR1 SNHLY and CDR2 FYNNEI. V shed 7 bases and J 7 bases; nucleotides not matched to a gene: 4. Here the CDR3 reads CASTRDRGNEQFF. The CDR3, as DNA: TGTGCCAGCACTAGGGACAGGGGTAATGAGCAGTTCTTC.

This sequence joins TRBV7-9 and TRBJ2-3, with D unclear. Deletions cut 6 bases from V and 0 bases from J, with 13 bases between. Per the germline V gene, CDR1 is SEHNR and CDR2 is FQNEAQ (reference sequence). CDR3 length: 15 amino acids. The CDR3 bases are TGTGCCAGCAGTAACTCGGAGTTTAGCACAGATACGCAGTATTTT. It encodes CASSNSEFSTDTQYF.

This clone was counted a few times. This chain joins TRBV5-1 and TRBJ1-4; the D gene is possibly TRBD1 (6 bases). The CDR3 contains 13 residues. Germline CDR1 and CDR2: SGHRS and YFSETQ. Trimming removed 5 bases at V and 5 bases at J, with 10 bases between. The DNA for the CDR3 is TGCGCCAGCAGTCAAGGGACAAATGAAAAACTGTTTTTT. Its protein is CASSQGTNEKLFF.

About this clone itself: One end of the junction varies from germline; a read error may be responsible. The genes are TRBV18 and TRBJ2-2; the D is unclear. The germline CDR1 and CDR2 sequences are KGHSH and LQKENI. The length of the CDR3 is 13 residues. This CDR3 reads CTSSPPNGGELFF. CDR3 sequence (DNA): TGTACCAGCTCACCACCAAACGGCGGGGAGCTGTTTTTT.

The chain employs TRBV5-1 and TRBJ1-1; no firm D call. The V and J ends lost 6 bases and 0 bases respectively, with 9 bases between them. The CDR3 has 13 amino acids. The germline CDR1 and CDR2 sequences are SGHRS and YFSETQ. CDR3 nucleotides: TGCGCCAGCAAAGAGAACTTGAACACTGAAGCTTTCTTT. Its translation is CASKENLNTEAFF.